These T cell receptor beta chains were read from a single sample in a study of shared clonotypes between healthy human individuals. Here immunoSEQ multiplex PCR was the method, and the copy in TCRdb shows in-frame clones only, minus some. Found here are some 740,000 clones, 85% to 95% of them singletons; the top ten hold 24%. Sequenced material: naive CD8+ T cells sorted from blood. The receptors originated from a man between 25 and 39 years old in good health. The CDR3 runs from the conserved cysteine through the conserved F or W. D genes are given only for firm matches. Where a row states a size, it is once, few, many or the class of an expanded clone; other rows omit it.

d_gene | len | abundance | j_gene | v_gene | CDR3aa | CDR3nt
. | 14 | . | TRBJ2-7 | TRBV6-5 | CASSLGAGSYEQYF | TGTGCCAGCAGTTTGGGGGCGGGGTCCTACGAGCAGTACTTC
TRBD1 | 14 | . | TRBJ2-7 | TRBV28 | CATSKGTGGYEQYF | TGTGCCACCTCAAAGGGGACAGGGGGCTACGAGCAGTACTTC
. | 14 | . | TRBJ2-3 | TRBV5-8 | CASSLGGVSDTQYF | TGTGCCAGCAGCTTGGGAGGGGTCTCAGATACGCAGTATTTT
TRBD1 | 14 | once | TRBJ2-3 | TRBV5-6 | CASSLDRGQDTQYF | TGTGCCAGCAGCTTGGACAGGGGCCAGGATACGCAGTATTTT
TRBD2 | 17 | . | TRBJ2-1 | TRBV25-1 | CASSLARGTSEYNEQFF | TGTGCCAGCAGCTTAGCGCGCGGGACTAGCGAGTACAATGAGCAGTTCTTC
. | 15 | . | TRBJ1-1 | TRBV6-1 | CASSELAGGDTEAFF | TGTGCCAGCAGTGAGTTAGCGGGAGGTGATACTGAAGCTTTCTTT
. | 14 | . | TRBJ2-7 | TRBV28 | CASSFTADTYEQYF | TGTGCCAGCAGTTTTACGGCAGATACCTACGAGCAGTACTTC
. | 13 | few | TRBJ2-3 | TRBV7-9 | CASSWGGSDTQYF | TGTGCCAGCAGCTGGGGAGGATCGGATACGCAGTATTTT
. | 15 | . | TRBJ2-7 | TRBV6-6 | CASSTPRGGGYEQYF | TGTGCCAGCAGTACCCCGAGAGGGGGAGGTTACGAGCAGTACTTC
. | 14 | . | TRBJ2-7 | TRBV5-4 | CASSLASSVYEQYF | TGTGCCAGCAGCTTGGCCAGCTCCGTCTACGAGCAGTACTTC
. | 16 | . | TRBJ2-7 | TRBV5-1 | CASSPESVISSYEQYF | TGCGCCAGCAGCCCCGAGTCGGTTATAAGCTCCTACGAGCAGTACTTC
. | 16 | . | TRBJ2-1 | TRBV29-1 | CSVEETKESSYNEQFF | TGCAGCGTTGAAGAGACTAAGGAAAGCTCCTACAATGAGCAGTTCTTC
. | 16 | . | TRBJ2-2 | TRBV11-2 | CASSLVVSGLNGELFF | TGTGCCAGCAGCTTAGTCGTGAGCGGACTTAACGGGGAGCTGTTTTTT
TRBD1 | 15 | . | TRBJ2-3 | TRBV6-5 | CASRKHRGPTDTQYF | TGTGCCAGCAGGAAGCACAGGGGCCCCACAGATACGCAGTATTTT
. | 14 | . | TRBJ1-1 | TRBV9 | CASSVDVGNTEAFF | TGTGCCAGCAGCGTAGATGTTGGGAACACTGAAGCTTTCTTT
. | 14 | . | TRBJ2-5 | TRBV19 | CASSIVAGEETQYF | TGTGCCAGTAGTATTGTGGCAGGGGAAGAGACCCAGTACTTC
. | 14 | . | TRBJ2-1 | TRBV9 | CASSVQDPYNEQFF | TGTGCCAGCAGCGTACAGGACCCCTACAATGAGCAGTTCTTC
. | 15 | . | TRBJ2-1 | TRBV27 | CASSLSLVHYNEQFF | TGTGCCAGCAGTTTGAGTTTGGTCCACTACAATGAGCAGTTCTTC
. | 17 | . | TRBJ2-1 | TRBV7-2 | CASSLDYGGSSYNEQFF | TGTGCCAGCAGCTTAGATTATGGGGGAAGCTCCTACAATGAGCAGTTCTTC
TRBD2 | 15 | . | TRBJ2-1 | TRBV9 | CASSEEAGGPPEQFF | TGTGCCAGCAGCGAGGAGGCGGGAGGGCCCCCTGAGCAGTTCTTC
TRBD1 | 14 | . | TRBJ1-2 | TRBV7-3 | CASGLEGAGQGYTF | TGTGCCAGCGGGTTGGAGGGGGCCGGTCAGGGCTACACCTTC
. | 16 | . | TRBJ2-1 | TRBV14 | CACTPLSVVSYNEQFF | TGTGCCTGCACCCCCTTATCCGTCGTCTCCTACAATGAGCAGTTCTTC
. | 14 | . | TRBJ1-2 | TRBV28 | CASSLGEGVYGYTF | TGTGCCAGCAGTTTAGGAGAGGGAGTCTATGGCTACACCTTC
. | 12 | few | TRBJ2-2 | TRBV11-3 | CASSTHSGELFF | TGTGCCAGCAGCACGCATTCCGGGGAGCTGTTTTTT
TRBD1 | 11 | . | TRBJ2-3 | TRBV20-1 | CSAKGQGAVYF | TGCAGTGCTAAAGGACAGGGGGCGGTGTATTTT
TRBD2 | 13 | once | TRBJ2-1 | TRBV29-1 | CSSCLAGGPEQFF | TGCAGCTCCTGCCTAGCGGGAGGGCCTGAGCAGTTCTTC
. | 17 | . | TRBJ2-1 | TRBV5-5 | CASSANLAEPSYNEQFF | TGTGCCAGCAGCGCAAACTTAGCGGAACCCTCCTACAATGAGCAGTTCTTC
. | 14 | . | TRBJ1-1 | TRBV11-2 | CASSSREERTEAFF | TGTGCCAGCAGCTCCAGGGAGGAGAGGACTGAAGCTTTCTTT
TRBD1 | 15 | . | TRBJ2-7 | TRBV4-1 | CASSPTGGFSYEQYF | TGCGCCAGCAGCCCGACAGGGGGGTTCTCCTACGAGCAGTACTTC
TRBD2 | 16 | . | TRBJ2-1 | TRBV27 | CASSPFGTSGYNEQFF | TGTGCCAGCAGCCCGTTTGGGACTAGCGGATACAATGAGCAGTTCTTC
TRBD1 | 14 | . | TRBJ2-1 | TRBV4-1 | CASSPDRGYNEQFF | TGCGCCAGCAGCCCGGACAGGGGCTACAATGAGCAGTTCTTC
. | 14 | . | TRBJ1-5 | TRBV30 | CAWSLGAGNQPQHF | TGTGCCTGGAGTTTAGGGGCTGGCAATCAGCCCCAGCATTTT
. | 14 | once | TRBJ2-3 | TRBV9 | CASSRGLGTDTQYF | TGTGCCAGCAGCCGAGGACTTGGCACAGATACGCAGTATTTT
TRBD1 | 14 | . | TRBJ2-3 | TRBV7-9 | CASSPQGAADTQYF | TGTGCCAGCAGCCCACAGGGGGCTGCAGATACGCAGTATTTT
TRBD2 | 15 | . | TRBJ2-3 | TRBV27 | CASSSLGRAPDTQYF | TGTGCCAGCAGTTCCCTCGGGAGGGCCCCAGATACGCAGTATTTT
. | 18 | . | TRBJ1-3 | TRBV13 | CASSSMYRDTGSGNTIYF | TGTGCCAGCAGCTCAATGTACCGGGACACGGGCTCTGGAAACACCATATATTTT
TRBD2 | 14 | . | TRBJ2-1 | TRBV6-6 | CASSYSNAGGEQFF | TGTGCCAGCAGTTACTCGAACGCGGGGGGGGAGCAGTTCTTC
TRBD1 | 15 | . | TRBJ2-2 | TRBV7-2 | CASSPRQGLNGELFF | TGTGCCAGCAGCCCGAGACAGGGCCTTAACGGGGAGCTGTTTTTT
. | 15 | . | TRBJ2-2 | TRBV5-6 | CASSLKRGDTGELFF | TGTGCCAGCAGCTTGAAGCGTGGGGACACCGGGGAGCTGTTTTTT
TRBD2 | 17 | . | TRBJ2-3 | TRBV7-2 | CASSFVAGGRSTDTQYF | TGTGCCAGCAGCTTCGTAGCGGGAGGGCGTAGCACAGATACGCAGTATTTT
. | 12 | . | TRBJ1-3 | TRBV25-1 | CASSESLDTIYF | TGTGCCAGCAGTGAATCTCTGGACACCATATATTTT
. | 15 | . | TRBJ2-7 | TRBV4-3 | CASSQDLARLYEQYF | TGCGCCAGCAGCCAAGATCTGGCAAGATTATACGAGCAGTACTTC
. | 12 | . | TRBJ2-7 | TRBV7-9 | CASSLEGSEQYF | TGTGCCAGCAGCTTGGAAGGATCCGAGCAGTACTTC
. | 16 | . | TRBJ2-7 | TRBV19 | CASSINLGTRRYEQYF | TGTGCCAGTAGTATAAACCTCGGGACACGGCGCTACGAGCAGTACTTC
TRBD2 | 15 | . | TRBJ2-7 | TRBV7-2 | CASSLGGGAAYEQYF | TGTGCCAGCAGCTTGGGGGGAGGGGCCGCCTACGAGCAGTACTTC
TRBD2 | 13 | few | TRBJ2-2 | TRBV30 | CSSGRANTGELFF | TGTTCTAGCGGGAGGGCCAACACCGGGGAGCTGTTTTTT
. | 18 | . | TRBJ1-1 | TRBV11-2 | CASSLGKGAGYMNTEAFF | TGTGCCAGCAGCTTAGGTAAAGGGGCAGGGTACATGAACACTGAAGCTTTCTTT
. | 13 | . | TRBJ1-5 | TRBV28 | CASSRGGLQPQHF | TGTGCCAGCAGTCGCGGGGGGCTTCAGCCCCAGCATTTT
. | 13 | . | TRBJ2-7 | TRBV5-4 | CASSWGRTYEQYF | TGTGCCAGCAGCTGGGGCCGGACCTACGAGCAGTACTTC
TRBD1 | 14 | . | TRBJ2-7 | TRBV27 | CASRRPGQRNEQYF | TGTGCCAGCAGGAGACCGGGACAGCGGAACGAGCAGTACTTC
TRBD2 | 13 | . | TRBJ2-1 | TRBV29-1 | CSAGLADYNEQFF | TGCAGCGCCGGACTAGCGGACTACAATGAGCAGTTCTTC
TRBD2 | 18 | . | TRBJ2-3 | TRBV7-6 | CASSFTLLLAGGTDTQYF | TGTGCCAGCAGCTTTACGCTTCTGCTAGCGGGAGGGACAGATACGCAGTATTTT
TRBD1 | 14 | . | TRBJ2-7 | TRBV19 | CASSRTGQSYEQYF | TGTGCCAGTTCCCGGACAGGACAATCCTACGAGCAGTACTTC
. | 14 | . | TRBJ1-2 | TRBV2 | CASSRDIDWNGYTF | TGTGCCAGCAGTCGAGACATAGACTGGAATGGCTACACCTTC
TRBD2 | 14 | . | TRBJ2-2 | TRBV27 | CASSVSGSGGELFF | TGTGCCAGCAGTGTTAGCGGGAGCGGCGGGGAGCTGTTTTTT
. | 14 | . | TRBJ1-1 | TRBV19 | CASSRGSMNTEAFF | TGTGCCAGTAGTAGGGGGTCAATGAACACTGAAGCTTTCTTT